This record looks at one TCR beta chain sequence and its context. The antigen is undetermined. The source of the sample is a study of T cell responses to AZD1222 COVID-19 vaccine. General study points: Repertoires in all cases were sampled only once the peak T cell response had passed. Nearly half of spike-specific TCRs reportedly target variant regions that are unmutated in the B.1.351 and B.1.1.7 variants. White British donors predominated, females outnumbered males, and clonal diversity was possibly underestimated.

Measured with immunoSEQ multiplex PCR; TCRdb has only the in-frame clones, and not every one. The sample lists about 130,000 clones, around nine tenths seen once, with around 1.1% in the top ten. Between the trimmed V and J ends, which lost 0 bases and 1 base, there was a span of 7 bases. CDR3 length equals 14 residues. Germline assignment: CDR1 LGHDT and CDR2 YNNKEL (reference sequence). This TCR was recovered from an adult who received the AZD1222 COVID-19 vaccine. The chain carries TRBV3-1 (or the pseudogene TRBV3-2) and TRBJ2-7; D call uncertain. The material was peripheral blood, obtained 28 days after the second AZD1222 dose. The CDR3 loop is CASSQDTQSYEQYF. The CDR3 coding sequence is TGTGCCAGCAGCCAAGATACACAGTCCTACGAGCAGTACTTC.